This record concerns one T cell receptor beta chain sequence. These data are taken from a study of blood T cell repertoires in COVID-19. For the study at large: The samples span acute and convalescent COVID-19 from the United States, Italy and Spain. From T cells, B-cell-depleted T cells, or PBMCs came the material, which was cDNA or gDNA.

This CDR3 spans 19 amino acids. V was pared by 1 base and J by 0 bases, with 11 bases of the junction left unmatched. In germline, CDR1 is SEHNR, CDR2 FQNEAQ (reference sequence). Original handling: Estimates of nucleated cell counts were drawn from the amplification of reference gene primers. Method: immunoSEQ multiplex PCR; TCRdb's copy keeps in-frame clones and lacks some. That table furnishes V, J and clone size, whereas the DNA furnished D and trimming. Here the sample spans tens of thousands of clones, around nine tenths being singletons. The clonotype originates from an older woman with acute or convalescent COVID-19. Sequenced material: peripheral blood. J is TRBJ1-2 and V is TRBV7-9, with 10 bases lining up with TRBD1. CDR3 sequence reads: CASSLVVFRDRGPNYGYTF. CDR3 bases: TGTGCCAGCAGCTTAGTAGTCTTCCGGGACAGGGGTCCTAACTATGGCTACACCTTC.